A single sample is the source of the 27 T cell receptor beta chains below, sequenced in a study of cytomegalovirus exposure and HLA in healthy donors (dated 2017 in TCRdb). Libraries were made using the immunoSEQ multiplex PCR assay. For the multiplex PCR, a mixture combining 60 forward primers for TCR Vbeta segments and 13 reverse primers for TCR Jbeta segments was used. TCRdb carries this immuneACCESS record with in-frame sequences only. Its versions omit some clonotypes, under half of them owing to an unresolved V gene in the studies checked, with the rest unexplained. The sample table lists 100,000 to 150,000 clones, approximately 81% of them with a count of one. 0.7% of the sample is held by the ten biggest clonotypes. The material sequenced was PBMCs. Receptors were obtained from a man aged 18-30 years in good health and CMV-seronegative.

This chain connects TRBV30 to TRBJ1-1, with TRBD1 as a possible D gene (5 bases). Between the trimmed V and J ends, which lost 8 bases and 0 bases, there was a span of 16 bases. The CDR3 has 14 residues. Germline lookup yields CDR1 GTSNPN and CDR2 SVGIG (reference sequence). The CDR3 region has the DNA TGTGCCCGGCAGGGTCCTGGGTTGAACACTGAAGCTTTCTTT. The encoded protein is CARQGPGLNTEAFF.

This clone was detected only a few times. V usage is TRBV6-4 and J usage is TRBJ2-3, with D possibly being TRBD1 (6 bases). V lost 3 bases and J lost 2, with 12 bases in between. Germline V lookup: CDR1 MRHNA, CDR2 SNTAGT. The CDR3 runs 15 residues. DNA for the CDR3: TGTGCCAGCAGTGATGCAGGGGTAGCCACAGATACGCAGTATTTT. Translated, it gives CASSDAGVATDTQYF.

The chain carries TRBV30 and TRBJ1-5; 7 nucleotides match TRBD1. This CDR3 contains 14 residues. Trimming took 0 bases from V and 3 from J; bases not matched to a gene: 2. In germline, CDR1 is GTSNPN, CDR2 SVGIG (reference sequence). CDR3 loop: CAWSVGGTNQPQHF. The DNA of the CDR3 is TGTGCCTGGAGTGTAGGGGGCACCAATCAGCCCCAGCATTTT.

The chain uses TRBV28 and TRBJ1-5, with TRBD1 identical over 9 bases. The germline CDR1 and CDR2 sequences are MDHEN and SYDVKM. The CDR3 consists of 15 residues. V lost 2 bases, J lost 5 bases, and 4 bases stayed unmatched. The CDR3 sequence: CASSLGDRVYQPQHF. In DNA, the CDR3 is TGTGCCAGCAGTTTAGGGGACAGGGTTTATCAGCCCCAGCATTTT. Complete variable domain (other parts from reference TRBV28 and TRBJ1-5): DVKVTQSSRYLVKRTGEKVFLECVQDMDHENMFWYRQDPGLGLRLIYFSYDVKMKEKGDIPEGYSVSREKKERFSLILESASTNQTSMYLCASSLGDRVYQPQHFGDGTRLSIL.

There are a few counts of this clone. This chain uses TRBV19 with TRBJ1-5; D uncertain. There are 16 residues in the CDR3. Germline lookup yields CDR1 LNHDA and CDR2 SQIVND (reference sequence). The ends were cut back, 5 bases at V and 4 bases at J, with 18 bases in the middle. The DNA for the CDR3 is TGTGCCAGTAGTCCGAGTATTGGCGGGTATAATCAGCCCCAGCATTTT. It encodes CASSPSIGGYNQPQHF.

The chain links TRBV5-4 to TRBJ2-5; no firm D call. Germline lookup yields CDR1 SGHNT and CDR2 YYREEE (reference sequence). The CDR3 spans 15 residues. Trimming removed 4 bases from V and 0 bases from J, with 13 bases in between. CDR3 residues: CASSESQLNQETQYF. The DNA of the CDR3 is TGTGCCAGCAGCGAATCACAGTTAAACCAAGAGACCCAGTACTTC.

The chain combines TRBV5-4 with TRBJ2-5, with 9 bases matching TRBD2. CDR1 SGHNT and CDR2 YYREEE come from the germline V gene (reference sequence). V shed 0 bases and J 4 bases; nucleotides not matched to a gene: 7. This CDR3 region has 16 residues. The CDR3 protein is CASSLALGSGGETQYF. CDR3 sequence (DNA): TGTGCCAGCAGCTTGGCCCTGGGTAGCGGGGGAGAGACCCAGTACTTC.

This clone appeared a few times. The rearrangement uses TRBV4-3 and TRBJ1-6; D possibly corresponds to TRBD1 (5 bases). V was trimmed by 6 bases and J by 0 bases, leaving 15 bases between them. The length of the CDR3 is 17 residues. Germline CDR1 LGHNA, CDR2 YSLEER. This CDR3 is CASRQAGGSSYNSPLHF. In DNA, the CDR3 is TGCGCCAGCAGACAGGCTGGGGGGAGCTCCTATAATTCACCCCTCCACTTT.

V usage is TRBV6-5 and J usage is TRBJ2-1, with D possibly matching TRBD2 (6 bases). The CDR3 spans 15 residues. Germline CDR1 is MNHEY and CDR2 is SVGAGI. V lost 0 bases, J lost 6 bases, and 12 bases lay in between. The CDR3, as DNA: TGTGCCAGCAGTTACTCAGAGGCCGGGGGCAATGAGCAGTTCTTC. Translating it yields CASSYSEAGGNEQFF.

The gene calls are TRBV5-5 and TRBJ1-2; 12 nucleotides match TRBD1. J gave up 2 bases and V 3 bases, and 8 bases lay outside the gene matches. CDR3 size: 17 residues. Germline CDR1 reads SGHKS; CDR2 reads YYEKEE (reference sequence). The CDR3 here is CASSSPGQGASNYGYTF. DNA of the CDR3: TGTGCCAGCAGCTCACCGGGACAGGGGGCGTCGAACTATGGCTACACCTTC. Looking up the rest from reference TRBV5-5 and TRBJ1-2 gives the full variable domain: DAGVTQSPTHLIKTRGQQVTLRCSPISGHKSVSWYQQVLGQGPQFIFQYYEKEERGRGNFPDRFSARQFPNYSSELNVNALLLGDSALYLCASSSPGQGASNYGYTFGSGTRLTVV.

V and J are TRBV18 and TRBJ2-7; D not certain. V gave up 2 bases and J gave up 3 bases, with 17 bases separating them. The germline V gene has CDR1 KGHSH and CDR2 LQKENI. This CDR3 has 16 residues. CDR3 sequence (DNA): TGTGCCAGCTCACCATTTGGAGCCCTAGAAGACTACGAGCAGTACTTC. Encoded protein: CASSPFGALEDYEQYF.

The chain employs TRBV11-3 and TRBJ2-1; possibly TRBD1 for D (6 bases). V lost 2 bases and J lost 7, with 12 bases in between. Germline-derived CDR1 and CDR2 are SGHNT and YENEEA. The CDR3 sequence is 14 residues long. The CDR3 region is CASSLSQGRNEQFF. The DNA for the CDR3 is TGTGCCAGCAGCTTAAGTCAGGGGCGGAATGAGCAGTTCTTC.

The chain combines TRBV7-3 with TRBJ2-3; D is perhaps TRBD2 (7 bases). The CDR3 contains 15 residues. With 5 bases removed from V and 4 bases from J, the gap between germline ends came to 16 bases. The germline gives CDR1 SGHTA, CDR2 FQGTGA. CDR3 bases: TGTGCCAGCAGCCATAGGGGGGGGCCGGCAGATACGCAGTATTTT. Amino acids: CASSHRGGPADTQYF.

This rearrangement joins TRBV9 to TRBJ2-3; 10 bases agree with TRBD1. In germline, CDR1 is SGDLS, CDR2 YYNGEE. The CDR3 loop spans 15 amino acids. V shed 3 bases, J shed 1 base, and the junction held 2 bases outside the gene matches. Here the CDR3 reads CASSGDRGRTDTQYF. The CDR3 coding sequence is TGTGCCAGCAGCGGTGACAGGGGGCGCACAGATACGCAGTATTTT.

The chain is built from TRBV6-6 and TRBJ1-2; 8 nucleotides match TRBD1. The CDR3 runs to 14 residues. CDR1 and CDR2 from the germline V gene are MNHNY and SVGAGI (reference sequence). The ends lost 7 bases at V and 7 bases at J; junction bases unmatched: 11. The CDR3 nucleotides are TGTGCCAGCACCAACCAGGGGGCGCGGTTTGGCTACACCTTC. This encodes CASTNQGARFGYTF.

The J gene is TRBJ1-6, the V gene TRBV6-9, with 7 nucleotides matching TRBD1. Unmatched junction bases numbered 3, after V lost 6 bases and J lost 7 bases. Germline lookup yields CDR1 MNHGY and CDR2 SVAAGI. The CDR3 spans 13 residues. The CDR3 reads CASRDRKNSPLHF. CDR3 in DNA: TGTGCCAGCAGGGACAGGAAGAATTCACCCCTCCACTTT.

J is TRBJ2-2 and V is TRBV7-9, with D perhaps matching TRBD2 (5 bases). The germline V and J ends were trimmed by 1 base and 4 bases, with 22 bases remaining between them. Germline CDR1 is SEHNR and CDR2 is FQNEAQ (reference sequence). The CDR3 is 19 amino acids. This CDR3 reads CASSLGALSERYSTGELFF. The CDR3 DNA is TGTGCCAGCAGCTTAGGGGCCCTCTCTGAGCGGTATTCCACCGGGGAGCTGTTTTTT.

The rearrangement joins TRBV27 to TRBJ1-2, with D perhaps matching TRBD1 (5 bases). Germline V gene sequence: CDR1 MNHEY, CDR2 SMNVEV (reference sequence). The CDR3 consists of 18 residues. Trimming pared 4 bases from V and 1 base from J, leaving 22 bases between. The CDR3 reads CASSSLGLQDTYNYGYTF. DNA of the CDR3: TGTGCCAGCAGTTCCTTAGGGCTACAGGACACCTATAACTATGGCTACACCTTC.

V and J are TRBV29-1 and TRBJ2-1, with D possibly being TRBD2 (6 bases). This CDR3 comprises 16 residues. Trimming took 7 bases from V and 0 from J, leaving 19 bases between them. Per germline, CDR1 SQVTM and CDR2 ANQGSEA. CDR3 region: CSAIPWVAVSYNEQFF. The CDR3 DNA is TGCAGCGCCATCCCGTGGGTAGCGGTCTCCTACAATGAGCAGTTCTTC.

This sequence joins TRBV9 and TRBJ1-3, with TRBD1 as a possible D gene (6 bases). Germline loops: CDR1 SGDLS, CDR2 YYNGEE. V was trimmed by 3 bases and J by 4 bases, leaving 11 bases between them. CDR3 length equals 14 residues. CDR3 in DNA: TGTGCCAGCAGCGCAGAGGACAGCGGAAACACCATATATTTT. It encodes CASSAEDSGNTIYF.

The V gene is TRBV4-3, the J gene TRBJ1-6, with TRBD1 as a possible D gene (6 bases). Trimming removed 4 bases from V and 4 bases from J, with 8 bases in between. The CDR3 extends over 14 amino acids. Per the germline V gene, CDR1 is LGHNA and CDR2 is YSLEER. The CDR3 protein is CASSPGQYNSPLHF. The DNA of the CDR3 is TGCGCCAGCAGCCCTGGACAGTATAATTCACCCCTCCACTTT.

This clone came up a few times. The chain recombines TRBV30 with TRBJ1-1; maybe TRBD1 (5 bases). The germline CDR1 and CDR2 sequences are GTSNPN and SVGIG (reference sequence). The CDR3 contains 12 residues. V lost 5 bases and J 8 bases, leaving 15 bases between the germline ends. The CDR3 DNA follows: TGTGCCTGGCGCCCGACAGCCACAGAAGCTTTCTTT. Residues: CAWRPTATEAFF.

The V call is TRBV28, the J call TRBJ2-5; perhaps TRBD1 as D (6 bases). The DNA end is a closer match to TRBJ2-7, so the J assignment may be wrong. The CDR3 loop spans 15 amino acids. CDR1 and CDR2 (germline): MDHEN, SYDVKM. CDR3 DNA: TGTGCCAGCAGTCCCCTTATCTCAGGGGCGGGCGAGCAGTACTTC. The encoded protein is CASSPLISGAGEQYF.

In its sample, this clone was seen once. The chain links TRBV15 to TRBJ1-4, with a possible D match to TRBD1 (5 bases). Germline CDR1 is LNHNV and CDR2 is YYDKDF (reference sequence). This CDR3 has 18 amino acids. V lost 2 bases, J lost 0 bases, and 16 bases lay in between. The CDR3 coding sequence is TGTGCCACCAGCAGATGGGGCGGGGCCACTACAACTAATGAAAAACTGTTTTTT. Its translation is CATSRWGGATTTNEKLFF.

This clone was observed a single time. The gene calls are TRBV19 and TRBJ2-2; TRBD2 matches 12 bases. The ends lost 5 bases at V and 4 bases at J; junction bases unmatched: 5. Germline V gene sequence: CDR1 LNHDA, CDR2 SQIVND (reference sequence). The CDR3 runs 16 residues. CDR3 in amino acids: CASSLAGGRSTGELFF. CDR3 DNA: TGTGCCAGTAGTCTAGCGGGGGGGCGTAGCACCGGGGAGCTGTTTTTT.

This clone was detected once. This chain uses TRBV6-5 with TRBJ2-3; TRBD2 aligns across 10 bases. The germline V gene has CDR1 MNHEY and CDR2 SVGAGI. The J segment lost 4 bases and the V segment lost 2 bases, leaving 6 bases of the junction unmatched. This CDR3 spans 16 amino acids. CDR3 residues: CASSYLSGGVADTQYF. CDR3 DNA sequence: TGTGCCAGCAGTTACCTAAGCGGGGGGGTGGCAGATACGCAGTATTTT.

This clone appeared a single time. The rearrangement uses TRBV7-8 and TRBJ2-1; D is possibly TRBD2 (6 bases). CDR3 length equals 15 residues. Trimming removed 7 bases at V and 4 bases at J, with 17 bases between. CDR1 is SGHVS and CDR2 is FQNEAQ in the germline V gene. The CDR3 DNA reads TGTGCCAGCACCCCAGGGACTGAAACTTACAATGAGCAGTTCTTC. Translating gives CASTPGTETYNEQFF.